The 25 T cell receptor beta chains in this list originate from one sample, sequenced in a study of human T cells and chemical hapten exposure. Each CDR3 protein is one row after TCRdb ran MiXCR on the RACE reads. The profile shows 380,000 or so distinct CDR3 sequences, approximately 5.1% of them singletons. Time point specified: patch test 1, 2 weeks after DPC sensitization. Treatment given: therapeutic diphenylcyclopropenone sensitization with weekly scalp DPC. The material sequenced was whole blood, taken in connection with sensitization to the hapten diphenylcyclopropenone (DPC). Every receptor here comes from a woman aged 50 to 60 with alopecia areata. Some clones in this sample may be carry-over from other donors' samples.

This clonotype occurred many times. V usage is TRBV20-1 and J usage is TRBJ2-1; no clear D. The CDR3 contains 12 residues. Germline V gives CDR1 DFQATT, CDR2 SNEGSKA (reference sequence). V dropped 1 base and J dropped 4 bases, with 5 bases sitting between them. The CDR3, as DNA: TGCAGTGCTAGAGTCGCGTACAATGAGCAGTTCTTC. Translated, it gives CSARVAYNEQFF.

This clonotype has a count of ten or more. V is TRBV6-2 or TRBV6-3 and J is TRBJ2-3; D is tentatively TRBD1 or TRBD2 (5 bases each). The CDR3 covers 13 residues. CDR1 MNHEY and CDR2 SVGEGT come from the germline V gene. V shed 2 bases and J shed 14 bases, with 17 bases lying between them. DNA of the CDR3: TGTGCCAGCAGTTACCAAAGGGACCTCGAGCGGTATTTT. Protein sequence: CASSYQRDLERYF.

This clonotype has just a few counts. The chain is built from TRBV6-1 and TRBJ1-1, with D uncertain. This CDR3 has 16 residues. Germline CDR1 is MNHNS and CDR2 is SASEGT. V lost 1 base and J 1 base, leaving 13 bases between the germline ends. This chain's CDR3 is CASSEGGGSSNTEAFF. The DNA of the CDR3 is TGTGCCAGCAGTGAAGGGGGAGGGAGCTCGAACACTGAAGCTTTCTTT.

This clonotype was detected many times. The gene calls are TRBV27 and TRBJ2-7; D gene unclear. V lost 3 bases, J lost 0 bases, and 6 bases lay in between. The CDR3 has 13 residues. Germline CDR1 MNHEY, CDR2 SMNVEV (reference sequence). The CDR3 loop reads CASSFAPSYEQYF. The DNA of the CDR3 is TGTGCCAGCAGTTTCGCACCCTCCTACGAGCAGTACTTC.

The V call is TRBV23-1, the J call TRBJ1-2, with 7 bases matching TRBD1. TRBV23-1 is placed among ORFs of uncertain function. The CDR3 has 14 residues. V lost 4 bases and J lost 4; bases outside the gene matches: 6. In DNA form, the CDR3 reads TGCGCCAGCAGTCCTCCGGACAGGTTCTATGGCTACACCTTC. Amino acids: CASSPPDRFYGYTF.

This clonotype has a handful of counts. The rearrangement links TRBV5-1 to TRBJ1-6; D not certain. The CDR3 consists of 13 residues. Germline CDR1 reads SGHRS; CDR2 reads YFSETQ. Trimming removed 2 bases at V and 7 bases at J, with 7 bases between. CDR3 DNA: TGCGCCAGCAGCTTCGACTTCAATTCACCCCTCCACTTT. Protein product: CASSFDFNSPLHF.

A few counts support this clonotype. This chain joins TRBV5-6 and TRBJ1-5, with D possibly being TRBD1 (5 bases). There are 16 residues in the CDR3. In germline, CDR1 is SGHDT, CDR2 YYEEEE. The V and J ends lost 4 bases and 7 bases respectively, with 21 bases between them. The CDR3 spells CASSLGGARGSQPQHF. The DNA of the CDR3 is TGTGCCAGCAGCCTGGGCGGCGCCCGGGGGTCCCAGCCCCAGCATTTT.

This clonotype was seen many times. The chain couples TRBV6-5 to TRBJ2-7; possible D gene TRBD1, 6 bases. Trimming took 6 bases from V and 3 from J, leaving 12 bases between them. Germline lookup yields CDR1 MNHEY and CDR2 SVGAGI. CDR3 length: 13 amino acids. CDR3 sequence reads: CASRRGQFYEQYF. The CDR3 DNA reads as TGTGCCAGCAGACGTGGACAGTTCTACGAGCAGTACTTC.

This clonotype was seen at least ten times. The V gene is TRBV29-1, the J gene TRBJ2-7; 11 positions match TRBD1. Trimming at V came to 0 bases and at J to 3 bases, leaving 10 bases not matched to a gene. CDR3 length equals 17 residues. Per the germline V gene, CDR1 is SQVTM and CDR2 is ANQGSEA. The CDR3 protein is CSVEEGRPGQGVYEQYF. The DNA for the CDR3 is TGCAGCGTTGAAGAAGGGCGTCCGGGACAGGGGGTCTACGAGCAGTACTTC.

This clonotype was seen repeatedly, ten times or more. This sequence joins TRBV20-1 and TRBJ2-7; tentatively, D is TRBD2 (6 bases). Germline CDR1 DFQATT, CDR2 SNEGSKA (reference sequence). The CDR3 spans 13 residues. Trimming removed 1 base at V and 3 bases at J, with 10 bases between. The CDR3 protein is CSARGGVDYEQYF. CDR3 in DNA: TGCAGTGCTAGAGGGGGGGTCGACTACGAGCAGTACTTC.

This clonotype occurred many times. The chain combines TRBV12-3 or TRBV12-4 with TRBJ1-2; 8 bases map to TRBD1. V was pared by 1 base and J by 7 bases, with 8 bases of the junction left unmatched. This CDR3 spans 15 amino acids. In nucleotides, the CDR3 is TGTGCCAGCAGTTTAGTCGGGCAGGGGGCGAGTGGCTACACCTTC. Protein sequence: CASSLVGQGASGYTF.

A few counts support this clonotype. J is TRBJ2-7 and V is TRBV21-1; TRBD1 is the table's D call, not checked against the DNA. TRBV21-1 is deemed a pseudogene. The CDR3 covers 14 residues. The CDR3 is CASSTTTGPYEQYF. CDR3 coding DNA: TGTGCCAGCAGCACAACGACAGGCCCCTACGAGCAGTACTTC.

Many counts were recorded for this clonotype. The CDR3 spells CASRLQGSMNTEAFF. CDR3 DNA sequence: TGTGCCAGCAGGCTCCAGGGAAGCATGAACACTGAAGCTTTCTTT. The gene calls are TRBV11-2 and TRBJ1-1; weak D call: TRBD1 (5 bases). Trimming removed 6 bases from V and 0 bases from J, with 14 bases in between. The CDR3 length is 15 residues. CDR1 is SGHAT and CDR2 is FQNNGV in the germline V gene.

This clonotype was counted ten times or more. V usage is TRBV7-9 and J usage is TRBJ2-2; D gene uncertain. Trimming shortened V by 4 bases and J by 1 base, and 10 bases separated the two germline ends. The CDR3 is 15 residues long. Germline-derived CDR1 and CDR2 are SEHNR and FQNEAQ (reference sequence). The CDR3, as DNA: TGTGCCAGCAGCTCTGCTTCGGGGAACACCGGGGAGCTGTTTTTT. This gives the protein CASSSASGNTGELFF.

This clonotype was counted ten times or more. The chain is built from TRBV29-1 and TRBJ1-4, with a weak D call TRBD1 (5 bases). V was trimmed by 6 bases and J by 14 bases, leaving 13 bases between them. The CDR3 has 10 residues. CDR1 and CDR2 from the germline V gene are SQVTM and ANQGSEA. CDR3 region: CSVVPGRLFF. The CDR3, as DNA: TGCAGCGTCGTCCCGGGACGGCTGTTTTTT. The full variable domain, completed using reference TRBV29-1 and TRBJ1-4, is SAVISQKPSRDICQRGTSLTIQCQVDSQVTMMFWYRQQPGQSLTLIATANQGSEATYESGFVIDKFPISRPNLTFSTLTVSNMSPEDSSIYLCSVVPGRLFFGSGTQLSVL.

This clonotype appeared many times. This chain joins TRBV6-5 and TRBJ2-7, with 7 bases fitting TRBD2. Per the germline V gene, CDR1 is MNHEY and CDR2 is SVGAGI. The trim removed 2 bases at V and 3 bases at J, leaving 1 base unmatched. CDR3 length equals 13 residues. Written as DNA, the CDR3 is TGTGCCAGCAGTTACGGCGGGAGCTACGAGCAGTACTTC. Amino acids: CASSYGGSYEQYF.

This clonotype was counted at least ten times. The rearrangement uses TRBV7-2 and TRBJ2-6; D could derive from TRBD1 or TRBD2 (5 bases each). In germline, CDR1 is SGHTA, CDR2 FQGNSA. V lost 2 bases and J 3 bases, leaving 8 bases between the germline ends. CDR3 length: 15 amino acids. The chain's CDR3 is CASSLQGVGANVLTF. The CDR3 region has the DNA TGTGCCAGCAGCTTACAGGGAGTTGGGGCCAACGTCCTGACTTTC.

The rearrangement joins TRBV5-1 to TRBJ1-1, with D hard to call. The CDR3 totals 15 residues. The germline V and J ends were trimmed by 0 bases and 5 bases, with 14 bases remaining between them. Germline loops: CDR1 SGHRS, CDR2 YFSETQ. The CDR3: CASSLGVPGGTEAFF. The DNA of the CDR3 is TGCGCCAGCAGCTTGGGGGTCCCAGGTGGTACTGAAGCTTTCTTT.

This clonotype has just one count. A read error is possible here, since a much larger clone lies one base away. CDR3 region: CGVLLRDRGYEQYF. CDR3 nucleotides: TGCGGTGTCCTACTCCGGGACAGGGGTTACGAGCAGTACTTC. The chain uses TRBV20-1 and TRBJ2-7; TRBD1 aligns across 10 bases. CDR3 size: 14 residues. Germline V gives CDR1 DFQATT, CDR2 SNEGSKA (reference sequence).

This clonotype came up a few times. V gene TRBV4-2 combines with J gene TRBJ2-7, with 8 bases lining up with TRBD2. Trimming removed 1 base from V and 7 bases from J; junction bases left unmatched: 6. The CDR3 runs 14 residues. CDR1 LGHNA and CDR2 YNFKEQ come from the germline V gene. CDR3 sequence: CASSQAGGLVEQYF. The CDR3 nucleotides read TGTGCCAGCAGCCAAGCGGGGGGGCTGGTAGAGCAGTACTTC.

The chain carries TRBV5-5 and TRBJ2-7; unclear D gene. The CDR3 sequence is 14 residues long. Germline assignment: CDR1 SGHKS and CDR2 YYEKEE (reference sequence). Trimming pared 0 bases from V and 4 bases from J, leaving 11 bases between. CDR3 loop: CASSLAAPRYEQYF. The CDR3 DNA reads TGTGCCAGCAGCTTGGCCGCGCCACGATACGAGCAGTACTTC. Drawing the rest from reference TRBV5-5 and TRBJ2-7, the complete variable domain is DAGVTQSPTHLIKTRGQQVTLRCSPISGHKSVSWYQQVLGQGPQFIFQYYEKEERGRGNFPDRFSARQFPNYSSELNVNALLLGDSALYLCASSLAAPRYEQYFGPGTRLTVT.

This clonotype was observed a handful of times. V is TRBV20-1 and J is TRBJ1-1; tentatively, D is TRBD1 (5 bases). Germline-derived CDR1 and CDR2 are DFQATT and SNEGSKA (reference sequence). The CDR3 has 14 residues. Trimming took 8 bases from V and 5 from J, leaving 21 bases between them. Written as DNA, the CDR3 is TGCAGTACCTCATTCGGCGGGGGTTATACTGAAGCTTTCTTT. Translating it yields CSTSFGGGYTEAFF.

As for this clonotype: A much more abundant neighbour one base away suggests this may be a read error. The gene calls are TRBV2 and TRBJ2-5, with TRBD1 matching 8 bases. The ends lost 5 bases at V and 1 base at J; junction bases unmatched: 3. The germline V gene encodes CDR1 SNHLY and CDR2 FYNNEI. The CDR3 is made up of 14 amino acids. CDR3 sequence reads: CASSMDRVQETQYF. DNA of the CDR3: TGTGCCAGCAGTATGGACAGGGTCCAAGAGACCCAGTACTTC.

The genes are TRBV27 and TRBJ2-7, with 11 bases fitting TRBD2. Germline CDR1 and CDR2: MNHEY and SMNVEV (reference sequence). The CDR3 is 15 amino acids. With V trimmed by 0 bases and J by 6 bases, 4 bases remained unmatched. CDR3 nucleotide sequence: TGTGCCAGCAGTTTATCGCCGGGACTAGCGGCCGAGCAGTACTTC. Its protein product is CASSLSPGLAAEQYF.

The CDR3 coding sequence is TGTGCCAGCAGCGTAGACCTTCAAGAGACCCAGTACTTC. Amino acid sequence: CASSVDLQETQYF. V usage is TRBV7-6 and J usage is TRBJ2-5; the D is unclear. This CDR3 spans 13 amino acids. V was cut by 5 bases and J by 2 bases, with 9 bases left in between. CDR1 SGHVS and CDR2 FNYEAQ come from the germline V gene. The variable domain in full, with the rest retrieved from reference TRBV7-6 and TRBJ2-5, is GAGVSQSPRYKVTKRGQDVALRCDPISGHVSLYWYRQALGQGPEFLTYFNYEAQQDKSGLPNDRFSAERPEGSISTLTIQRTEQRDSAMYRCASSVDLQETQYFGPGTRLLVL.